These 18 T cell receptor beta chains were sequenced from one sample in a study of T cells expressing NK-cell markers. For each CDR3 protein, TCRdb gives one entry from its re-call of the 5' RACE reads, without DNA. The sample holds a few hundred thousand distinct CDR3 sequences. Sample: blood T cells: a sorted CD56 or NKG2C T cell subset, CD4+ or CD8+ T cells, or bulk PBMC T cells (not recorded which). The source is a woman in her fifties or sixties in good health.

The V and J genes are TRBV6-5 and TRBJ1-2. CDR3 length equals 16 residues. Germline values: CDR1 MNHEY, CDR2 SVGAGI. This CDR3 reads CASSYSPDWGGNGYTF.

CDR3 sequence reads: CSVIIGKGRRLGNQPQHF. The V gene is TRBV29-1, the J gene TRBJ1-5; TCRdb lists TRBD1, though no DNA is available to test this call. The germline V gene has CDR1 SQVTM and CDR2 ANQGSEA. CDR3 length: 18 residues.

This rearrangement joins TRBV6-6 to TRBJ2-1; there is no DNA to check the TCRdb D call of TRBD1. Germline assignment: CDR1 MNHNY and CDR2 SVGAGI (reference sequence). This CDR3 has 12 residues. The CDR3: CASSYSGGPQFF.

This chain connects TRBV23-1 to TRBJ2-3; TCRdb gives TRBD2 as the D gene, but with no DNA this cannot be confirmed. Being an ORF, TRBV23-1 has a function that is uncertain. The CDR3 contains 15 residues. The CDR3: CASSLNSGCTDTQYF.

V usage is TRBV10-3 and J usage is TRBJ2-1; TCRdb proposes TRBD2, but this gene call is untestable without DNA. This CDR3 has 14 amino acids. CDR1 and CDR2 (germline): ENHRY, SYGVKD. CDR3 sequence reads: CAITKQREGYEQFF.

This chain's CDR3 is CSVDPFTNEQFF. The chain joins TRBV29-1 to TRBJ2-1. The CDR3 is made up of 12 amino acids. Germline V gene data show CDR1 as SQVTM and CDR2 as ANQGSEA.

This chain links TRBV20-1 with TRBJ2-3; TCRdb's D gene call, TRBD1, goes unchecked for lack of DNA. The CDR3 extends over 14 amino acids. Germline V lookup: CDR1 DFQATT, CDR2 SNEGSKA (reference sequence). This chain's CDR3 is CSASRGQGELAQYF.

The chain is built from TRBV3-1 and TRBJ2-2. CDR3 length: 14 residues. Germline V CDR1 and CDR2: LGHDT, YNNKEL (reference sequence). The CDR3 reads CASSRRPHTGELFF.

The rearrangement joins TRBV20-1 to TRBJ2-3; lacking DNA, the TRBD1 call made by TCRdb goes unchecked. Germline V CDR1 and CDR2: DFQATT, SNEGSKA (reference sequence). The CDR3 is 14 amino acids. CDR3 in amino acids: CSAPAGEGTDTQYF.

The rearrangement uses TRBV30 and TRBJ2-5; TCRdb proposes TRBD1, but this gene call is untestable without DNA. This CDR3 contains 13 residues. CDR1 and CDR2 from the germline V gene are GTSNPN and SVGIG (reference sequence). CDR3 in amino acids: CAWGLQGRKTQYF.

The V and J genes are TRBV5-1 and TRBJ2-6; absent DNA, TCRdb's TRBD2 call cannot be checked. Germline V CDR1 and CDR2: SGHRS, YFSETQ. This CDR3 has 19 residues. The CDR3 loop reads CASSFVIRREAGGANVLTF.

CDR3 amino acids: CASSVAPMGSPQHF. The rearrangement joins TRBV9 to TRBJ1-5. The germline gives CDR1 SGDLS, CDR2 YYNGEE. There are 14 residues in the CDR3. Drawing the rest from reference TRBV9 and TRBJ1-5, the complete variable domain is DSGVTQTPKHLITATGQRVTLRCSPRSGDLSVYWYQQSLDQGLQFLIQYYNGEERAKGNILERFSAQQFPDLHSELNLSSLELGDSALYFCASSVAPMGSPQHFGDGTRLSIL.

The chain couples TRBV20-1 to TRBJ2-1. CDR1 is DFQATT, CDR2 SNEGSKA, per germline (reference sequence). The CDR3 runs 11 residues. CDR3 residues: CSAGIRSGRFF.

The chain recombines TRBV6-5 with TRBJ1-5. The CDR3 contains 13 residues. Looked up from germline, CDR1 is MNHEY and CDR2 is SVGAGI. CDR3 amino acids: CASSYEARAPQHF.

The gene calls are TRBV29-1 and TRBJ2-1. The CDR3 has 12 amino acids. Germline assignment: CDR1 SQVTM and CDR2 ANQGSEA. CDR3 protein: CSVSNSYNEQFF.

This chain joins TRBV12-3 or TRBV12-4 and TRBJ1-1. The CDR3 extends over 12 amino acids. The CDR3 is CASSIWKAEAFF.

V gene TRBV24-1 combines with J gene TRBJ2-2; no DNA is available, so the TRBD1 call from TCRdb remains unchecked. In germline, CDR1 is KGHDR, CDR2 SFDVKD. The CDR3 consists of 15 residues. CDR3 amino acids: CATNPGGARTGELFF.

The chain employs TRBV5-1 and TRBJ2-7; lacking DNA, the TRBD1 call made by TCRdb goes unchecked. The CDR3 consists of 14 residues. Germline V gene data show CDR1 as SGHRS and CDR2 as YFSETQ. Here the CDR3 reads CASSLGQGWQEQYF.